These 25 T cell receptor beta chains came from one sample sequenced in a study of OX40 agonist ivuxolimab in advanced cancers. Only in-frame clones appear in the TCRdb table, and some are missing; sequencing was by immunoSEQ multiplex PCR. Of about 18,000 clones listed, roughly 74% are singletons. The specimen was CD4+ or CD8+ T cells sorted from blood, collected in a trial of the OX40 agonist ivuxolimab. These receptors were taken from an adult with an advanced solid tumor such as melanoma, head and neck, liver or kidney cancer.

V is TRBV6-1 and J is TRBJ2-2; 7 nucleotides match TRBD1. V gave up 2 bases and J gave up 4 bases; unmatched junction bases: 7. The CDR3 covers 16 residues. Germline loops: CDR1 MNHNS, CDR2 SASEGT. The CDR3 loop is CASSELEPGGTGELFF. CDR3 DNA sequence: TGTGCCAGCAGTGAATTGGAACCAGGGGGCACCGGGGAGCTGTTTTTT.

This clone is a singleton in its sample. This chain connects TRBV7-2 to TRBJ1-1, with unresolved D. The CDR3 covers 15 residues. Trimming took 5 bases from V and 0 from J, leaving 13 bases between them. Germline V gene lookup returns CDR1 SGHTA and CDR2 FQGNSA. The CDR3 spells CASSTRLSMNTEAFF. The CDR3 DNA is TGTGCCAGCAGCACCCGACTGAGCATGAACACTGAAGCTTTCTTT.

The V call is TRBV6-5, the J call TRBJ1-5, with D uncertain. V lost 2 bases to trimming and J lost 5 bases, with 10 bases between them. Germline V gives CDR1 MNHEY, CDR2 SVGAGI. This CDR3 is built from 14 residues. The CDR3 sequence is CASSYRITDQPQHF. DNA for the CDR3: TGTGCCAGCAGTTACCGAATTACAGATCAGCCCCAGCATTTT.

The CDR3 region is CASSALSSQAEQYF. The CDR3 nucleotides are TGCGCCAGCAGTGCTCTTAGTTCGCAGGCCGAGCAGTACTTC. The rearrangement joins TRBV10-1 to TRBJ2-7; D uncertain. Trimming shortened V by 4 bases and J by 6 bases, and 16 bases separated the two germline ends. CDR1 is WNHNN, CDR2 SYGVQD, per germline (reference sequence). CDR3 size: 14 residues.

The J gene is TRBJ1-6, the V gene TRBV5-1; tentatively, D is TRBD1 (5 bases). The CDR3 runs to 16 residues. From germline, CDR1 is SGHRS and CDR2 YFSETQ. V was trimmed by 0 bases and J by 9 bases, leaving 16 bases between them. The CDR3 region has the DNA TGCGCCAGCAGCTTGGCCTGGCAGGGAGGAGGTTCACCCCTCCACTTT. It encodes CASSLAWQGGGSPLHF.

The chain employs TRBV30 and TRBJ1-4; D is unresolved. Trimming shortened V by 1 base and J by 7 bases, and 7 bases separated the two germline ends. Germline CDR1 GTSNPN, CDR2 SVGIG (reference sequence). The CDR3 consists of 12 residues. Written as DNA, the CDR3 is TGTGCCTGGAGTGGGGTTTTTGAAAAACTGTTTTTT. It encodes CAWSGVFEKLFF.

CDR3 loop: CASSQDTGYPYNEQFF. The CDR3 nucleotides are TGCGCCAGCAGCCAAGATACAGGCTACCCCTACAATGAGCAGTTCTTC. The V and J genes are TRBV4-3 and TRBJ2-1, with TRBD1 as a possible D gene (5 bases). The CDR3 is 16 amino acids. Germline CDR1 is LGHNA and CDR2 is YSLEER. V was clipped by 0 bases and J by 2 bases, with 11 bases between them.

V usage is TRBV5-1 and J usage is TRBJ2-3; maybe TRBD1 (6 bases). Germline assignment: CDR1 SGHRS and CDR2 YFSETQ. Trimming stripped 0 bases from V and 4 bases from J, with 15 bases between. CDR3 length: 16 residues. The CDR3 here is CASSLVLGASADTQYF. The CDR3 DNA reads TGCGCCAGCAGCTTGGTTTTGGGGGCTAGTGCAGATACGCAGTATTTT.

This clone was picked up a small number of times. The chain joins TRBV11-2 to TRBJ2-5, with D tentatively TRBD2 (5 bases). V lost 1 base to trimming and J lost 7 bases, with 13 bases between them. The CDR3 is 14 amino acids. Germline CDR1 is SGHAT and CDR2 is FQNNGV. CDR3 DNA: TGTGCCAGCAGCTTAGCCGGATTAGAGGGGACCCAGTACTTC. Its translation: CASSLAGLEGTQYF.

The J gene is TRBJ1-6, the V gene TRBV11-2, with D unresolved. Between the trimmed V and J ends, which lost 5 bases and 9 bases, there was a span of 17 bases. The CDR3 loop spans 15 amino acids. The germline V gene has CDR1 SGHAT and CDR2 FQNNGV. CDR3 sequence reads: CASSEGRGVLSPLHF. The CDR3 DNA is TGTGCCAGCAGCGAGGGCCGCGGGGTTCTTTCACCCCTCCACTTT.

The rearrangement joins TRBV6-5 to TRBJ2-7; maybe TRBD1 (5 bases). CDR3 length: 13 residues. Between the trimmed V and J ends, which lost 7 bases and 7 bases, there was a span of 17 bases. The germline CDR1 and CDR2 sequences are MNHEY and SVGAGI. The CDR3 sequence is CASKHAAGQEQYF. The DNA for the CDR3 is TGTGCCAGCAAACACGCGGCAGGGCAAGAGCAGTACTTC.

This clone has only a few counts. The chain links TRBV11-3 to TRBJ2-1; either TRBD1 or TRBD2 may supply D (6 bases each). In germline, CDR1 is SGHNT, CDR2 YENEEA. CDR3 length: 16 residues. The V end lost 5 bases, the J end lost 6 bases, and 20 bases lay between the germline ends. The CDR3 loop reads CASSRGRSGGFNEQFF. CDR3 bases: TGTGCCAGCAGCCGGGGGCGGAGTGGGGGGTTCAATGAGCAGTTCTTC.

This sequence joins TRBV9 and TRBJ2-7; 7 nucleotides line up with TRBD1. The CDR3 runs 15 residues. The V segment lost 0 bases and the J segment 6 bases; nucleotides outside the gene matches: 9. Germline CDR1 is SGDLS and CDR2 is YYNGEE. The CDR3 DNA sequence: TGTGCCAGCAGCGTAGCTCAGACAGGGTCCGCCGAGCAGTACTTC. Its translation: CASSVAQTGSAEQYF.

The count of this clone is one. The chain uses TRBV27 and TRBJ1-6; 11 bases map to TRBD1. The trim removed 5 bases at V and 9 bases at J, leaving 3 bases unmatched. CDR1 and CDR2 from the germline V gene are MNHEY and SMNVEV (reference sequence). This CDR3 has 14 amino acids. Here the CDR3 DNA reads TGTGCCAGCAGTCCCGGGACAGGGGGTTCACCCCTCCACTTT. Encoded protein: CASSPGTGGSPLHF.

V is TRBV6-5 and J is TRBJ2-5, with TRBD2 matching over 7 bases. Germline trimming cut 4 bases from V and 2 bases from J; bases unmatched to any gene: 4. The CDR3 is 14 residues long. In germline, CDR1 is MNHEY, CDR2 SVGAGI. The CDR3, as DNA: TGTGCCAGCAGTTCCAGACTAGCTCAAGAGACCCAGTACTTC. Its translation is CASSSRLAQETQYF.

The chain links TRBV14 to TRBJ1-2; D gene ambiguous. The germline gives CDR1 SGHDN, CDR2 FVKESK. This CDR3 region has 15 residues. Deletions cut 0 bases from V and 4 bases from J, with 12 bases between. CDR3 region: CASSQDWTEPYGYTF. The DNA for the CDR3 is TGTGCCAGCAGCCAAGATTGGACGGAACCCTATGGCTACACCTTC.

The rearrangement joins TRBV4-1 to TRBJ1-1; D perhaps matches TRBD1 (5 bases). With 0 bases removed from V and 5 bases from J, the gap between germline ends came to 10 bases. The germline CDR1 and CDR2 sequences are MGHRA and YSYEKL. The CDR3 totals 14 residues. CDR3 residues: CASSQEWGKTEAFF. The CDR3 DNA sequence: TGCGCCAGCAGCCAAGAGTGGGGGAAAACTGAAGCTTTCTTT.

The sample holds one count of this clone. The chain employs TRBV5-1 and TRBJ2-7; TRBD1 or TRBD2 may be the D gene (5 bases each). Germline V gene lookup returns CDR1 SGHRS and CDR2 YFSETQ. Trimming removed 1 base at V and 7 bases at J, with 12 bases between. The CDR3 has 13 residues. This CDR3 reads CASSLRGEREQYF. The CDR3, as DNA: TGCGCCAGCAGCTTGCGGGGCGAGCGAGAGCAGTACTTC.

The V gene is TRBV6-1, the J gene TRBJ1-2; maybe TRBD1 (5 bases). V gave up 5 bases and J gave up 10 bases, with 14 bases separating them. From germline, CDR1 is MNHNS and CDR2 SASEGT. This CDR3 spans 12 amino acids. CDR3 sequence: CASSKDRMDYTF. The CDR3 DNA reads TGTGCCAGCAGTAAAGACAGAATGGACTACACCTTC.

The rearrangement links TRBV7-9 to TRBJ2-7; D may be TRBD1 or TRBD2 (5 bases each). V lost 2 bases to trimming and J lost 3 bases, with 11 bases between them. This CDR3 contains 14 residues. Germline V CDR1 and CDR2: SEHNR, FQNEAQ (reference sequence). CDR3 amino acids: CASSLQGRGYEQYF. The DNA of the CDR3 is TGTGCCAGCAGCTTACAGGGACGAGGCTACGAGCAGTACTTC. Together with reference TRBV7-9 and TRBJ2-7, the CDR3 gives the full variable domain: DTGVSQNPRHKITKRGQNVTFRCDPISEHNRLYWYRQTLGQGPEFLTYFQNEAQLEKSRLLSDRFSAERPKGSFSTLEIQRTEQGDSAMYLCASSLQGRGYEQYFGPGTRLTVT.

The J gene is TRBJ1-1, the V gene TRBV7-2; 9 nucleotides align to TRBD1. V lost 7 bases to trimming and J lost 0 bases; unmatched junction nucleotides: 6. Germline loops: CDR1 SGHTA, CDR2 FQGNSA. CDR3 length: 15 amino acids. CDR3 coding DNA: TGTGCCAGCACCCCAGACAGGGGGATGAACACTGAAGCTTTCTTT. Translating gives CASTPDRGMNTEAFF.

The J gene is TRBJ2-2, the V gene TRBV7-3; 8 bases are a match to TRBD1. V dropped 0 bases and J dropped 1; count of bases not matched to a gene: 4. This CDR3 region has 17 residues. Germline-derived CDR1 and CDR2 are SGHTA and FQGTGA. The CDR3 is CASSLTLGTGNTGELFF. The CDR3 DNA is TGTGCCAGCAGCTTAACGCTTGGGACAGGGAACACCGGGGAGCTGTTTTTT.

Judged by abundance, this clone is large. CDR3 amino acids: CASSGITGSGYTF. In DNA form, the CDR3 reads TGTGCCAGCAGTGGAATAACAGGGAGTGGCTACACCTTC. J is TRBJ1-2 and V is TRBV25-1, with D possibly matching TRBD1 (6 bases). V was pared by 4 bases and J by 7 bases, with 13 bases between. The CDR3 consists of 13 residues. CDR1 MGHDK and CDR2 SYGVNS come from the germline V gene.

The chain uses TRBV7-2 and TRBJ1-5, with D uncertain. The germline CDR1 and CDR2 sequences are SGHTA and FQGNSA. V was shortened by 5 bases and J by 5 bases, with 10 bases between the two germline ends. The CDR3 extends over 13 amino acids. CDR3 sequence reads: CASSGLIDQPQHF. The CDR3 nucleotides are TGTGCCAGCAGCGGTCTTATTGATCAGCCCCAGCATTTT. Full variable domain (remainder filled in from reference TRBV7-2 and TRBJ1-5): GAGVSQSPSNKVTEKGKDVELRCDPISGHTALYWYRQSLGQGLEFLIYFQGNSAPDKSGLPSDRFSAERTGGSVSTLTIQRTQQEDSAVYLCASSGLIDQPQHFGDGTRLSIL.

The V gene is TRBV7-2, the J gene TRBJ2-3, with D maybe TRBD2 (5 bases). The CDR3 has 13 residues. Trimming stripped 4 bases from V and 10 bases from J, with 15 bases between. CDR1 and CDR2 from the germline V gene are SGHTA and FQGNSA. The CDR3 loop is CASSYSTTASQYF. DNA for the CDR3: TGTGCCAGCAGCTACTCGACTACAGCCTCGCAGTATTTT.